Here is one TCR beta chain with its context. The data stem from a study of blood T cell repertoires in COVID-19. Study details: Both acute and convalescent COVID-19 samples were obtained from the United States, Italy and Spain.

Assay used: immunoSEQ multiplex PCR; TCRdb lists only in-frame clones, some missing. This sample yields around 300,000 clones, of which around 90% are seen a single time; about 2% belongs to the top ten. CDR1 is MDHEN and CDR2 is SYDVKM in the germline V gene. V lost 3 bases to trimming and J lost 2 bases; unmatched junction nucleotides: 6. The CDR3 length is 15 residues. Sequenced input: peripheral blood. This receptor was obtained from a man between 18 and 35 years old with active or convalescent COVID-19. The J gene is TRBJ2-7, the V gene TRBV28; 8 bases map to TRBD2. The CDR3 DNA follows: TGTGCCAGCAGTTTTTTCCAGCGGGAGACCTACGAGCAGTACTTC. It encodes CASSFFQRETYEQYF.